This TCR beta chain was captured in a study of beta chain features in type 1 diabetes. Overall study findings and caveats: In comparison with healthy donors, patients had naive, central memory and Treg TCRB repertoires that appeared more similar. Type 1 diabetes patients had VDJ junctions that carried fewer insertions and more deletions.

CDR1 is SGHTS and CDR2 is YDEGEE in the germline V gene. CDR3 length: 15 residues. Deletions cut 4 bases from V and 1 base from J, with 14 bases between. Every bit of the isolated RNA underwent reverse transcription, so sequencing read expressed TCRB transcripts. Assay used: immunoSEQ multiplex PCR; TCRdb lists only in-frame clones, some missing. The sample shows some 160,000 clones, less than 9.5% of them seen only once. This clone occurred a few times. Its antigen is unknown. Sorting of CD4+ naive, central memory, regulatory and stem cell-like memory cells was performed via CD45RO/CCR7/CD25/CD127/CD95/CD27.

This TCR was sampled from a woman aged 18-29 years in good health. The J gene is TRBJ2-5, the V gene TRBV5-8; D is perhaps TRBD2 (5 bases). The sample was central memory CD4+ T cells from blood. The chain's CDR3 is CASSPRQRTQETQYF. The CDR3, as DNA: TGTGCCAGCAGCCCCCGCCAGCGGACCCAAGAGACCCAGTACTTC.